This TCR beta chain was identified in a study of PD-L1 blockade in urothelial cancer. As for the study in general: Reported median T cell count for blood samples was more than 110,000.

Time point given: peripheral blood 6 weeks after treatment start. Clones were read by immunoSEQ multiplex PCR, and TCRdb kept only the in-frame ones, dropping some. Among around 110,000 clones listed, more than 85% were seen once. V lost 3 bases to trimming and J lost 6 bases, with 6 bases between them. The germline V gene has CDR1 GTSNPN and CDR2 SVGIG (reference sequence). The CDR3 has 11 amino acids. Sequenced here: PBMCs, sampled around atezolizumab (anti-PD-L1) treatment. The sequence was obtained from a man aged 55 to 70 with urothelial cancer. The V gene is TRBV30, the J gene TRBJ2-1; D is ambiguous. Written as DNA, the CDR3 is TGTGCCTGGAGGCCGGGCAATGAGCAGTTCTTC. The encoded protein is CAWRPGNEQFF.